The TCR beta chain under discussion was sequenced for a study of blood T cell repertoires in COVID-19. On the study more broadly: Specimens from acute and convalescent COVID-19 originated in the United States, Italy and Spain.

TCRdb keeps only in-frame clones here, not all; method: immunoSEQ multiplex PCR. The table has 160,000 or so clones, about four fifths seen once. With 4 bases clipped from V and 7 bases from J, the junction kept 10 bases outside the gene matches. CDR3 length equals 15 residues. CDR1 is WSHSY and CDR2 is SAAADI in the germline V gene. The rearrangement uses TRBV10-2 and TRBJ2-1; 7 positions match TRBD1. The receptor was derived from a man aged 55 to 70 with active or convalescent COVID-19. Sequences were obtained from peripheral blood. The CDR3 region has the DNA TGCGCCAGCAGTGTCCCGACAGGGACGAGGAATGAGCAGTTCTTC. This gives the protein CASSVPTGTRNEQFF.